This T cell receptor (beta chain) was retrieved from a study of molecular identifiers for immune sequencing clone quantification. Concerning this clonotype itself: A much larger clone differs by one base, so this may be a read error.

The V end was cut by 5 bases, the J end by 4 bases, with 17 bases between. CDR1 MNHEY and CDR2 SVGAGI come from the germline V gene. The CDR3 has 15 residues. TCRdb independently ran MiXCR on the PCR reads; one entry per CDR3 protein. The sample shows some 590,000 distinct CDR3 sequences, approximately 24% of them seen only once. Sequencing was carried out using naive CD8+ T cells from blood, with Jurkat cell RNA spiked in. The subset was: FACS-sorted CD8+CD4-CCR7+CD45RA+ naive T cells. The chain employs TRBV6-5 and TRBJ1-1, with TRBD1 as a possible D gene (5 bases). The sequence derives from a human donor in good health. Some libraries in this study had Jurkat cell RNA spiked in. CDR3 loop: CASSPPVGGGTEAFF. The CDR3 DNA reads as TGTGCCAGCAGTCCCCCCGTGGGGGGGGGCACTGAAGCTTTCTTT.